This T cell receptor beta chain was observed in a study of shared clonotypes between healthy human individuals. Notes on the study in general: Naive subsets, compared against memory subsets, generally had larger estimated richness values.

The CDR3 sequence is 16 residues long. CDR1 MNHNS and CDR2 SASEGT come from the germline V gene. The V end was cut by 4 bases, the J end by 0 bases, with 12 bases between. Regarding this clone: Antigen unknown.

Clones were read by immunoSEQ multiplex PCR, and TCRdb kept only the in-frame ones, dropping some. The sample lists hundreds of thousands of clones, around three quarters seen once, with about 1.8% in the top ten. This chain connects TRBV6-1 to TRBJ1-4; D is unresolved. The receptor was derived from a woman under 40 in good health. Sequenced sample: memory CD4+ T cells sorted from blood. Subset defined: CD45RA-negative fraction. In DNA form, the CDR3 reads TGTGCCAGCAGTGCCCGCCCGGCTGCAACTAATGAAAAACTGTTTTTT. Amino acids: CASSARPAATNEKLFF.